The rows below give T cell receptor beta chains drawn from one sample of a study of T cell responses to AZD1222 COVID-19 vaccine. TCRdb's table, derived via immunoSEQ multiplex PCR, lists solely in-frame clones and lacks some. The top ten clones hold approximately 5% of a sample with fewer than 120,000 clones, 81% of them seen once. The starting material was peripheral blood, obtained on day 0 of AZD1222 vaccination. The source is an adult in good health. Both conserved end residues are trimmed from each CDR3.

>TRBV25-1|13|TRBJ1-2
ASSELGGGSHGYT
>TRBV11-2|14|TRBJ2-3
ASSLTGTSGSVTQY
>TRBV4-3|13|TRBJ1-2
ASSQDVGSRNGYT
>TRBV30|13|TRBJ1-2
AWRAWDLQADGYT
>TRBV28|16|TRBJ2-7
ASSLWTSANGVSYEQY
>TRBV7-9|12|TRBJ1-2
ASSLNDRGRGYT
>TRBV7-2|11|TRBJ1-5
ASSQGHSQPQH
>TRBV6-1|15|TRBJ2-5
ASSERQTGSSRETQY
>TRBV7-2|13|TRBJ1-1
ASSSNPGANTEAF
>TRBV20-1|9|TRBJ1-2
SARADYGYT
>TRBV11-1|12|TRBJ2-1
ASNPGQGYNEQF
>TRBV6-5|11|TRBJ2-7
ASKQGEGSEQY
>TRBV29-1|8|TRBJ2-1
SVELGQQF
>TRBV7-9|12|TRBJ1-6
ASTVQGNNSPLH
>TRBV4-3|16|TRBJ1-6
ASSQDLDRGSYNSPLH
>TRBV28|12|TRBJ1-4
ASSFGGGMEKLF
>TRBV19|13|TRBJ2-7
ASSIGGQGPYEQY
>TRBV30|12|TRBJ1-1
AWRLGTGLTEAF
>TRBV4-3|11|TRBJ1-6
ASSQEASTPLH
>TRBV12-3/TRBV12-4|11|TRBJ2-5
ASRLGGRETQY
>TRBV6-2/TRBV6-3|13|TRBJ1-5
ASSSPARPSQPQH
>TRBV29-1|14|TRBJ2-3
SVGGRAGLNADTQY
>TRBV6-2/TRBV6-3|12|TRBJ1-4
ASSSPGRSEKLF
>TRBV19|14|TRBJ1-1
ASKSQWKGETTEAF
>TRBV30|11|TRBJ1-5
AWSGSGNQPQH
>TRBV5-1|13|TRBJ2-7
ASSTGTTISYEQY
>TRBV7-8|13|TRBJ2-3
ASSLTGARTDTQY
>TRBV28|9|TRBJ1-4
ASGGNEKLF
>TRBV4-1|16|TRBJ1-6
ASSQDPHGETYNSPLH
>TRBV5-1|12|TRBJ2-3
ASSRASRTDTQY
>TRBV7-2|12|TRBJ1-2
ASSPDRGAYGYT
>TRBV18|12|TRBJ1-1
ASSPQLGDTEAF
>TRBV18|13|TRBJ2-7
ASSPRLGAEGEQY
>TRBV7-9|13|TRBJ1-2
ASSLTSGANYGYT
>TRBV3-1/TRBV3-2|13|TRBJ1-2
ASSRRDRGNYGYT
>TRBV5-8|13|TRBJ2-3
ASSFTSGRPDTQY
>TRBV5-1|14|TRBJ2-1
ASRSSAGPNINEQF
>TRBV5-4|12|TRBJ1-4
ASSRQGTNEKLF
>TRBV23-1|17|TRBJ1-5
ASSRKGGAARYSNQPQH
>TRBV7-6|11|TRBJ1-5
ASGQGGPQPQH
>TRBV28|11|TRBJ1-6
ASSLTVGDRVL
>TRBV5-6|11|TRBJ1-4
ASSLWSSEKLF
>TRBV4-1|14|TRBJ2-5
ASSQYFQGRGETQY
>TRBV15|15|TRBJ1-1
ATSAERQQLGRSEAF
>TRBV5-1|15|TRBJ2-7
ASSLGDIRTGSYEQY
>TRBV30|11|TRBJ1-1
AWTPGRYTEAF